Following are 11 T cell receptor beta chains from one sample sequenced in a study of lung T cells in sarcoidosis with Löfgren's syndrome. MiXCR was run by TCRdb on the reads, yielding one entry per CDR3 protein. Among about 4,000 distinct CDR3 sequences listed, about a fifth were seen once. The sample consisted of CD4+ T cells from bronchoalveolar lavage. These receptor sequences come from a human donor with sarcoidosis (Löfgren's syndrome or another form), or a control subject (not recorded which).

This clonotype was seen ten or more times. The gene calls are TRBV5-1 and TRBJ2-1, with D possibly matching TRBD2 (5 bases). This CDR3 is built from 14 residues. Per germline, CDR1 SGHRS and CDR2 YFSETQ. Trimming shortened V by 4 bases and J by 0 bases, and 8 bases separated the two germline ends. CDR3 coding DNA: TGCGCCAGCAGCCGTGGGAGCTCCTACAATGAGCAGTTCTTC. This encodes CASSRGSSYNEQFF. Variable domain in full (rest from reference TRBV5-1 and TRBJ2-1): KAGVTQTPRYLIKTRGQQVTLSCSPISGHRSVSWYQQTPGQGLQFLFEYFSETQRNKGNFPGRFSGRQFSNSRSEMNVSTLELGDSALYLCASSRGSSYNEQFFGPGTRLTVL.

The CDR3 here is CAWRVPGQSYEQYF. As DNA, the CDR3 is TGTGCCTGGAGGGTACCGGGACAGAGTTACGAGCAGTACTTC. The V and J genes are TRBV30 and TRBJ2-7; 7 bases are a match to TRBD1. Germline lookup yields CDR1 GTSNPN and CDR2 SVGIG (reference sequence). The CDR3 is 14 amino acids. J gave up 4 bases and V 3 bases, and 9 bases lay outside the gene matches.

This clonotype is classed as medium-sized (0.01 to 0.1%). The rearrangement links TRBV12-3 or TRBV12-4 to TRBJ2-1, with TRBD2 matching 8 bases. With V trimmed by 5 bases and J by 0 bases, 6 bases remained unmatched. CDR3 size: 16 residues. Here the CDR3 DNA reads TGTGCCAGCAGTCGTAGGACTAGCAGCTCCTACAATGAGCAGTTCTTC. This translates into CASSRRTSSSYNEQFF.

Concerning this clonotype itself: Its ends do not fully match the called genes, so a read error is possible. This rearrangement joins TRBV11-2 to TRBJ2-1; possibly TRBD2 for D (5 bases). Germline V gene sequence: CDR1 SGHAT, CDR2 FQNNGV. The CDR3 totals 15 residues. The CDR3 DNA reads TGTGCCAGCAGCTCCCGCGGGCATCCCTACAATGGGCAGTTCTTC. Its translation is CASSSRGHPYNGQFF.

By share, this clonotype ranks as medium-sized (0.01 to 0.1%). The CDR3 DNA is TGTGCCAGCAGTTCCTCCGCGACAGTATTCGTTCAGTACTTC. Translated, it gives CASSSSATVFVQYF. The chain uses TRBV28 and TRBJ2-4, with TRBD1 as a possible D gene (5 bases). CDR3 length: 14 residues. CDR1 MDHEN and CDR2 SYDVKM come from the germline V gene. The V end was cut by 4 bases, the J end by 11 bases, with 18 bases between.

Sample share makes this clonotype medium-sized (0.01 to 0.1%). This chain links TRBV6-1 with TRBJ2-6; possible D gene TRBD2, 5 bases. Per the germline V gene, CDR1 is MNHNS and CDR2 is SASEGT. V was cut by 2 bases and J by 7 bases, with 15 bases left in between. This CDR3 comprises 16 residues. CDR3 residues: CASSEPGDIGANVLTF. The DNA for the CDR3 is TGTGCCAGCAGTGAACCCGGGGATATCGGAGCCAACGTCCTGACTTTC.

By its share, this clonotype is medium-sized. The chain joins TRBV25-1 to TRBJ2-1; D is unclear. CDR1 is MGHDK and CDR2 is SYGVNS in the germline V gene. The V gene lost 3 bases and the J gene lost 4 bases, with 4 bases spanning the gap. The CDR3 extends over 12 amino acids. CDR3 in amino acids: CASSERYNEQFF. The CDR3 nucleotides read TGTGCCAGCAGTGAGCGATACAATGAGCAGTTCTTC.

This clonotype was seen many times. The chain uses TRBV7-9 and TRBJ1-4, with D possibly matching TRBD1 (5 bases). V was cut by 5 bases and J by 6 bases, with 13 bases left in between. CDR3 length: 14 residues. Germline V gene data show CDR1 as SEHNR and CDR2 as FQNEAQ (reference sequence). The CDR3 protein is CASSPRRADEKLFF. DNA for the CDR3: TGTGCCAGCAGCCCCCGCAGGGCCGATGAAAAACTGTTTTTT.

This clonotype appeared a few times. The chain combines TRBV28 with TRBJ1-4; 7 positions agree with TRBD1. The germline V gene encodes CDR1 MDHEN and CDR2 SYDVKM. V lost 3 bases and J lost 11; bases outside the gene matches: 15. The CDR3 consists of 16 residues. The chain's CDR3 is CASSFGRGLTSEKLFF. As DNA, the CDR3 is TGTGCCAGCAGTTTCGGCAGGGGGTTAACTAGTGAGAAACTGTTTTTT. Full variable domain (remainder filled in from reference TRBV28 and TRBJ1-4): DVKVTQSSRYLVKRTGEKVFLECVQDMDHENMFWYRQDPGLGLRLIYFSYDVKMKEKGDIPEGYSVSREKKERFSLILESASTNQTSMYLCASSFGRGLTSEKLFFGSGTQLSVL.

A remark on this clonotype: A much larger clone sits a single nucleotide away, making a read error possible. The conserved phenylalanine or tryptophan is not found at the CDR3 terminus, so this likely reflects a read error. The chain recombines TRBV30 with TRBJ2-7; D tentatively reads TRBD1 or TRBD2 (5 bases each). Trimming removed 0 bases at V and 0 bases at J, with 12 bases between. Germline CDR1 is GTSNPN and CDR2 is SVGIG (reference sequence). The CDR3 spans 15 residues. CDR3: CAWSVPGLSSYEQYL. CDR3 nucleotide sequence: TGTGCCTGGAGTGTACCGGGGCTTAGCTCCTACGAGCAGTACCTC.

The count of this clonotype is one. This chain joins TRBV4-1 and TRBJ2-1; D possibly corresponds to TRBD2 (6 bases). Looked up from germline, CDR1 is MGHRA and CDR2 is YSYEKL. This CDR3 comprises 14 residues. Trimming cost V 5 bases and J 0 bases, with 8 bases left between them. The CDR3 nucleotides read TGCGCCAGCAGCAGGCGGGACTCCTACAATGAGCAGTTCTTC. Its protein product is CASSRRDSYNEQFF.